A selection of T cell receptor beta chains follows, all from one sample in a study of blood T cell repertoires in COVID-19. The data were produced by immunoSEQ multiplex PCR, yet TCRdb's version contains in-frame clones alone and is incomplete. This repertoire shows about 190,000 clones, 65% to 80% found once; its top ten account for approximately 13%. Sequencing was done on a sample of peripheral blood. These receptors all stem from a man aged 45 to 65 who had recovered from COVID-19. Both conserved end residues are trimmed from each CDR3.

V gene	CDR3 protein
TRBV27	ASSSGSGPYNEQF
TRBV10-3	AISNRDSGYEQY
TRBV24-1	ATSDSGTGVSGELF
TRBV7-3	ASSLNSGGWGYT
TRBV30	AWTNRGSLGYT
TRBV11-3	ASSPGTGLGDTQY
TRBV6-2/TRBV6-3	ASTPDGQRTSGRARVGNEQF
TRBV5-1	ASSLGGQETQY
TRBV12-3/TRBV12-4	ASSRLVSGELF
TRBV5-4	ASSFSESGQQY
TRBV19	ASSMGLTGEQY
TRBV11-1	ASSLGTGLGNTEAF
TRBV18	ASLQRIGHHQAF
TRBV6-5	ASTPSGTGELF
TRBV5-1	ASSPITGLAGEEQY
TRBV7-2	ASSFYRGTSTEAF
TRBV27	ASSFSQNQETQY
TRBV7-9	AITGGSGTDTQY
TRBV18	ASQPGAGEGYEQY
TRBV6-5	ASRLGQQETQY
TRBV6-5	ASRIPQGPQY
TRBV7-2	ASKGSQGADTQY
TRBV5-6	ASSLTSTDTQY
TRBV21-1	ASSREADTQY